Sequencing of this T cell receptor (beta chain) was carried out in a study of shared clonotypes between healthy human individuals. Study-level findings and limits: Blood was the only sampled material, and tissue repertoires likely differ.

Several immunoSEQ plates received, in even portions, the genomic DNA of each subset. TCRdb's copy holds only in-frame clones and misses some; the assay was immunoSEQ multiplex PCR. The sample includes nearly 500,000 clones, 60% to 85% seen only once; the top ten take 10% to 15%. To note about this clone: Its antigen is not known.

CDR3 length: 17 amino acids. The junction had 8 bases not matched to a gene; V was cut back by 2 bases and J by 0 bases. Germline V CDR1 and CDR2: KGHSH, LQKENI. All donors were Caucasian adults living in Nashville, Tennessee. The V gene is TRBV18, the J gene TRBJ2-3; 7 bases match TRBD1. The specimen sequenced was PBMCs. This clonotype was sampled from a woman between 35 and 50 years old in good health. Some clones in this sample may be carry-over from other donors' samples. The DNA of the CDR3 is TGTGCCAGCTCACCAAATCTCCGACAGGGTAGCACAGATACGCAGTATTTT. Its protein product is CASSPNLRQGSTDTQYF.